This TCR beta chain was identified during a study of T cells in Graves' hyperthyroidism and ophthalmopathy. Study-level results: The model made its ophthalmopathy prediction, and onset followed a median around 6.9 months later. Blood held most thyroid clonotypes expanded above 0.001 frequency.

The diagnostic basis comprised clinical symptoms, serum thyroxine and TRAb, thyroid ultrasound and orbital computed tomography. The CDR3 has 14 amino acids. Germline values: CDR1 MGHDK, CDR2 SYGVNS. This clonotype was counted between two and nine times. Antigen specificity is unknown. Amplification of TCR beta CDR3 regions was performed using RNA transcripts as template. First-round RT-PCR of the TCR CDR3 relied on the HTBI primer set. TCRdb analysed the multiplex PCR reads with MiXCR anew, one entry per CDR3 protein. The repertoire holds about 640,000 distinct CDR3 sequences, with less than 45% as singletons.

V usage is TRBV25-1 and J usage is TRBJ1-6, with 7 positions matching TRBD1. The sequenced material came from peripheral blood or thyroid tissue (not recorded which). This TCR came from an adult man with Graves' disease, either hyperthyroidism or ophthalmopathy (not recorded which). The CDR3 is CARVIGGRNSPLHF. As DNA, the CDR3 is TGTGCTAGAGTCATAGGGGGCAGAAATTCACCCCTCCACTTT.